The entry below gives a single T cell receptor beta chain sequence along with its context. Its antigen is still unknown. No qualities accompany the bases; no much larger clone lies one base away. This specimen comes from a study of response to subunit inactivated influenza vaccine (dated by TCRdb to 2016 to 2018). About the study as a whole: Deep quantitative T cell receptor repertoire profiling was used in the study to track responses to a trivalent subunit inactivated influenza vaccine.

The library came from RT-PCR. The instrument was an Illumina HiSeq 2500. TCRdb reprocessing: public reads trimmed at Q25 with fastp, clones called with MiXCR, in-frame beta chains kept. Identical CDR3 proteins give one entry, which carries the most common genes and DNA. The sample contains approximately 520,000 distinct CDR3 sequences, about 25% of them found a single time. Clones ranked in the top ten supply approximately 1.9% of the sample. The germline V gene specifies MNHEY as CDR1 and SVGEGT as CDR2. Here V drops 2 bases and J drops 3 bases, and the junction holds 3 bases not matched to any gene. From its cysteine to its phenylalanine, the CDR3 spans 15 amino acids. The entry retains the CDR3 DNA only, 45 bases that are in frame from base 1. The paper as a whole reports these results and caveats: It was suggested by the authors that each seasonal influenza vaccination may recruit only a limited number of new T cells.

Sequenced here: CD4+ T cells sorted from PBMCs, sampled around 5 days after vaccination. The receptor was isolated from a man in his fifties who received an inactivated influenza vaccine. Donor details come from another sample of the same person, matched by shared clones. The rearrangement joined TRBV6-2 or TRBV6-3 to TRBJ2-3; TRBD1 matches 9 bases in the middle. The DNA reads TGTGCCAGCAGTTACCTGGGACAGGGTACAGATACGCAGTATTTT. Translation gives CASSYLGQGTDTQYF.